Many counts were recorded for the clone carrying this T cell receptor (beta chain). The source of the sample is a study of neurological immune-mediated disorders. Study in general: Of the multiple sclerosis patients, about 34 in total, some 30 were relapsing-remitting and 3 were secondary progressive.

The CDR3 is made up of 18 amino acids. J lost 5 bases, V lost 5 bases, and 12 bases had no gene match. Germline V CDR1 and CDR2: MNHEY, SVGEGT. Synthesis of cDNA was performed by 5'RACE using 10-nucleotide random UMIs. TCRdb reprocessed the 5' RACE reads with MiXCR, giving one entry per CDR3 protein. Of some 120,000 distinct CDR3 sequences listed, approximately 3.2% are singletons. What was sequenced was PBMCs. The chain uses TRBV6-2 or TRBV6-3 and TRBJ2-2; 12 nucleotides line up with TRBD2. The TCR sequence derives from a woman in her 30s with multiple sclerosis. Written as DNA, the CDR3 is TGTGCCAGCAGTACAAGGACTAGCGGGAAGGGACGGACCGGGGAGCTGTTTTTT. Translating gives CASSTRTSGKGRTGELFF.